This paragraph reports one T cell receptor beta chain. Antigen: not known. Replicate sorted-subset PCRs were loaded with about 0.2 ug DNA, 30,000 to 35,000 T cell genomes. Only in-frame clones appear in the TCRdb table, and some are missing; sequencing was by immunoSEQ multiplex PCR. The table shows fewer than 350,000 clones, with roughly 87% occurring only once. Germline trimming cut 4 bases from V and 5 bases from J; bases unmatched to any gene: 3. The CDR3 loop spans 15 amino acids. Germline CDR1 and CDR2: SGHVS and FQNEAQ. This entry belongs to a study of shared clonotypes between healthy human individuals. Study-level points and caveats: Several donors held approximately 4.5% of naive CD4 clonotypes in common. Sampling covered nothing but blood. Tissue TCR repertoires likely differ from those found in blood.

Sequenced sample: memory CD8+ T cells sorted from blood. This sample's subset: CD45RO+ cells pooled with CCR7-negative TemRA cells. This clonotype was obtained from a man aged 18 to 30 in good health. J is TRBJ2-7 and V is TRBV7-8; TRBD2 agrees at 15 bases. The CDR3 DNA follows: TGTGCCAGCAGCTGGGGACTAGCGGGAGGAAACGAGCAGTACTTC. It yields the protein CASSWGLAGGNEQYF.